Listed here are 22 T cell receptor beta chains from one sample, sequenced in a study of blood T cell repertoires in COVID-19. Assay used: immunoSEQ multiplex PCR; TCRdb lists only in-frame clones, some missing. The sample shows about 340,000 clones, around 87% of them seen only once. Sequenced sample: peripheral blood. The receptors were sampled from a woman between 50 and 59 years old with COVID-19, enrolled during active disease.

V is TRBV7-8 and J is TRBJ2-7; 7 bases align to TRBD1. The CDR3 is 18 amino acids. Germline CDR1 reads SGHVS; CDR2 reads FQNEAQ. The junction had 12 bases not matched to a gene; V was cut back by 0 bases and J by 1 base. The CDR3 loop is CASSLASPGTELSYEQYF. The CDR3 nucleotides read TGTGCCAGCAGCTTAGCGTCGCCCGGGACAGAGCTTTCCTACGAGCAGTACTTC.

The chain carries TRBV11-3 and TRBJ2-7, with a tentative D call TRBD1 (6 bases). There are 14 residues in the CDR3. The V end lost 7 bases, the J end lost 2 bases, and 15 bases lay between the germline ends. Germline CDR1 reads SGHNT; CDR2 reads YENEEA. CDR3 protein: CASTIAGATYEQYF. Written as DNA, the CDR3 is TGTGCCAGCACCATCGCAGGGGCTACCTACGAGCAGTACTTC.

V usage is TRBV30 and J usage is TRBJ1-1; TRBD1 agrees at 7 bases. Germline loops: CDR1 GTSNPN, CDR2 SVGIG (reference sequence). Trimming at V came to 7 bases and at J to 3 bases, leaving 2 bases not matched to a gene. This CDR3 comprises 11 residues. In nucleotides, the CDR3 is TGTGCCTTACAGGGGTACACTGAAGCTTTCTTT. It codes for CALQGYTEAFF.

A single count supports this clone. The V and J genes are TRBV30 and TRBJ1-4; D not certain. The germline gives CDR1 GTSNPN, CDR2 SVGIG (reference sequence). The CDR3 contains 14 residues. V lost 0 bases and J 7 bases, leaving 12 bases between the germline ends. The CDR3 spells CAWSVRSGGEKLFF. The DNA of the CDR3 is TGTGCCTGGAGTGTTAGATCAGGAGGTGAAAAACTGTTTTTT.

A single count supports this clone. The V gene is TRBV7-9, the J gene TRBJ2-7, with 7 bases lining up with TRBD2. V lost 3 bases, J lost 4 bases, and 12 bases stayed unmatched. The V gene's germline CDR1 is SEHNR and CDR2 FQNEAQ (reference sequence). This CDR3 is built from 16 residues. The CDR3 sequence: CASSFSSTSPPYEQYF. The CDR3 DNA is TGTGCCAGCAGCTTTAGTTCGACTAGCCCCCCGTACGAGCAGTACTTC.

The CDR3 loop reads CASSTSGRPYEQYF. As DNA, the CDR3 is TGCGCCAGCAGCACTAGCGGGCGACCCTACGAGCAGTACTTC. The chain employs TRBV5-1 and TRBJ2-7; 9 positions agree with TRBD2. From germline, CDR1 is SGHRS and CDR2 YFSETQ. V was clipped by 4 bases and J by 2 bases; unmatched bases: 4. The CDR3 extends over 14 amino acids.

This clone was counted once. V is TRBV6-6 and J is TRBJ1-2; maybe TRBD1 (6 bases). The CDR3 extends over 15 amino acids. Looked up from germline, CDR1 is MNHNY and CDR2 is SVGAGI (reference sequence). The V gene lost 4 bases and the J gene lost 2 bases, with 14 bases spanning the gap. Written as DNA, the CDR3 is TGTGCCAGCAGTTTCGGGACAACCAGCAACTATGGCTACACCTTC. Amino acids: CASSFGTTSNYGYTF.

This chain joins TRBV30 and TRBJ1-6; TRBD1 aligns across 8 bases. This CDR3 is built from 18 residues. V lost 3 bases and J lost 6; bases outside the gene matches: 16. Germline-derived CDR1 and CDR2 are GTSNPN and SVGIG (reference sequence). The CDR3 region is CAWRPWGRGRPGNSPLHF. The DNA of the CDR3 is TGTGCCTGGAGACCCTGGGGCAGGGGGCGCCCCGGTAATTCACCCCTCCACTTT. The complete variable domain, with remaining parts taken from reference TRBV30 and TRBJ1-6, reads SQTIHQWPATLVQPVGSPLSLECTVEGTSNPNLYWYRQAAGRGLQLLFYSVGIGQISSEVPQNLSASRPQDRQFILSSKKLLLSDSGFYLCAWRPWGRGRPGNSPLHFGNGTRLTVT.

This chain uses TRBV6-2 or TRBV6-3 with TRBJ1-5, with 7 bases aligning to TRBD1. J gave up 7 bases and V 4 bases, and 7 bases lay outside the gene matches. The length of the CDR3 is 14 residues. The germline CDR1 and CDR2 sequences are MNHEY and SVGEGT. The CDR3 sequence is CASSSWDRGQPQHF. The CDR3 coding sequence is TGTGCCAGCAGTTCCTGGGACAGAGGACAGCCCCAGCATTTT.

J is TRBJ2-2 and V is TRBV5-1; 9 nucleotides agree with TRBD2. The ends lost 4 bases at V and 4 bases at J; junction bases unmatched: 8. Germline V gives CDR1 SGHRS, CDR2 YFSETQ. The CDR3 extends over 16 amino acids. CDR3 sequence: CASSRLASGITGELFF. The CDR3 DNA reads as TGCGCCAGCAGCCGGCTTGCTAGCGGGATCACCGGGGAGCTGTTTTTT.

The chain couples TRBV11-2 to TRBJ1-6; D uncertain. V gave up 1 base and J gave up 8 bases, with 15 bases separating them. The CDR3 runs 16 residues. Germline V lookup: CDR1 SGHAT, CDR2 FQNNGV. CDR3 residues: CASSLVLAGSYSPLHF. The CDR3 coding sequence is TGTGCCAGCAGCTTAGTATTAGCTGGGTCGTATTCACCCCTCCACTTT.

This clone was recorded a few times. The CDR3 here is CSVTGQGDLEAFF. As DNA, the CDR3 is TGCAGCGTGACGGGACAGGGGGACCTGGAAGCTTTCTTT. The chain recombines TRBV29-1 with TRBJ1-1, with 11 bases lining up with TRBD1. V shed 6 bases, J shed 8 bases, and the junction held 8 bases outside the gene matches. Looked up from germline, CDR1 is SQVTM and CDR2 is ANQGSEA. The CDR3 has 13 residues.

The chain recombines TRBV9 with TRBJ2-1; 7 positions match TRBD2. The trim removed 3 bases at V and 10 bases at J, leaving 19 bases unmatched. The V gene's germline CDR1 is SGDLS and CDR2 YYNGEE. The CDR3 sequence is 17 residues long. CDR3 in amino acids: CASSDPPGGLLDGEQFF. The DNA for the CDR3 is TGTGCCAGCAGCGATCCACCGGGGGGTCTACTGGATGGGGAGCAGTTCTTC.

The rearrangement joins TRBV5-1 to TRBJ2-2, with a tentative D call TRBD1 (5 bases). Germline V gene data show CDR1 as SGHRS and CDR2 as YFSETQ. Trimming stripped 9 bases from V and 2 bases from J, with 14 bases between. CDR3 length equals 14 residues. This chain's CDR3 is CATKQVLNTGELFF. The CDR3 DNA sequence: TGCGCCACCAAACAGGTCCTTAACACCGGGGAGCTGTTTTTT.

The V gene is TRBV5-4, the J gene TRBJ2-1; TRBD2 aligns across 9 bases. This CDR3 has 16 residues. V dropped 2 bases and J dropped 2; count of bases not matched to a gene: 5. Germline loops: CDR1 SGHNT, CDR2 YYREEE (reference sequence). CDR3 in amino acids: CASSLVSGSTYNEQFF. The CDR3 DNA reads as TGTGCCAGCAGCTTAGTTAGCGGGAGTACCTACAATGAGCAGTTCTTC.

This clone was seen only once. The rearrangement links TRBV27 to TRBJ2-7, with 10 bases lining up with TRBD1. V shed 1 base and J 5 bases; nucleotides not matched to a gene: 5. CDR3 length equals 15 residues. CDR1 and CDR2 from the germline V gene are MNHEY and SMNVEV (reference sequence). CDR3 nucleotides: TGTGCCAGCAGTTTATGGGGACAGGGGAAGAACGAGCAGTACTTC. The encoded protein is CASSLWGQGKNEQYF.

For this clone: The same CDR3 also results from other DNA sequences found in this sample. Here the CDR3 reads CASSYSGHTEAFF. CDR3 bases: TGTGCCAGCAGTTACTCGGGCCACACTGAAGCTTTCTTT. The genes are TRBV6-5 and TRBJ1-1; D call uncertain. Germline V gene data show CDR1 as MNHEY and CDR2 as SVGAGI. Trimming left V 0 bases short and J 3 bases short, with 5 bases between. CDR3 length equals 13 residues.

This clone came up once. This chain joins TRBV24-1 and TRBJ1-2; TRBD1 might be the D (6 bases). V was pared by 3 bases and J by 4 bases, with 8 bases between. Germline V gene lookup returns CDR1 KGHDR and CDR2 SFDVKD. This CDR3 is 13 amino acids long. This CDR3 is CATSDGQFYGYTF. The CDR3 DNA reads TGTGCCACCAGTGATGGACAGTTCTATGGCTACACCTTC.

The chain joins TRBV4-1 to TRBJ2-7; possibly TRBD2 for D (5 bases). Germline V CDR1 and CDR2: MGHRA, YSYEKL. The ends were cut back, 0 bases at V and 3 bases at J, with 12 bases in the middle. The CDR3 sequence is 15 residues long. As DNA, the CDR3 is TGCGCCAGCAGCCAAGATCAACGACTATACTACGAGCAGTACTTC. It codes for CASSQDQRLYYEQYF.

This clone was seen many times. CDR3 amino acids: CASSPSLQKNYGYTF. The CDR3 DNA follows: TGTGCCAGCTCACCCTCCTTACAGAAAAACTATGGCTACACCTTC. V is TRBV18 and J is TRBJ1-2; D is unclear. The ends were cut back, 3 bases at V and 2 bases at J, with 13 bases in the middle. Germline CDR1 is KGHSH and CDR2 is LQKENI. The CDR3 totals 15 residues.

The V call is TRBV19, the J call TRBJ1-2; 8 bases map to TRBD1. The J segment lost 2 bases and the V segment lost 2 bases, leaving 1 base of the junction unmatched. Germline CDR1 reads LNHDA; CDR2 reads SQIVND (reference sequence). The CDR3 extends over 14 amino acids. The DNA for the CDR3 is TGTGCCAGTAGTATAAGACAGGGGAACTATGGCTACACCTTC. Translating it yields CASSIRQGNYGYTF.

CDR3 amino acids: CASSESLAGGRGEQYF. Here the CDR3 DNA reads TGCGCCAGCAGTGAGTCACTAGCGGGAGGAAGAGGGGAGCAGTACTTC. The chain has TRBV10-2 and TRBJ2-7; 12 bases align to TRBD2. The CDR3 is 16 amino acids. Trimming cost V 0 bases and J 7 bases; bases outside gene matches: 7. Germline CDR1 WSHSY, CDR2 SAAADI.